Listed here are 28 T cell receptor beta chains from one sample, sequenced in a study of shared clonotypes between healthy human individuals. Naive CD8 cells, CD45RO-negative and positively selected for CCR7, excluded terminally differentiated effector memory CD45RA+ cells. TCRdb keeps only in-frame clones here, not all; method: immunoSEQ multiplex PCR. This sample has about 820,000 clones, with around 92% found just once. The source material was naive CD8+ T cells sorted from blood. These receptors all stem from a man younger than 40 in good health.

This chain joins TRBV7-9 and TRBJ1-4, with D perhaps TRBD1 (5 bases). With 1 base removed from V and 7 bases from J, the gap between germline ends came to 19 bases. The CDR3 has 17 residues. CDR1 and CDR2 (germline): SEHNR, FQNEAQ (reference sequence). The CDR3 DNA is TGTGCCAGCAGCTTAGGGGACGGGAACCCCTTGATTGAAAAACTGTTTTTT. It encodes CASSLGDGNPLIEKLFF. The full variable domain, its missing parts supplied by reference TRBV7-9 and TRBJ1-4, is DTGVSQNPRHKITKRGQNVTFRCDPISEHNRLYWYRQTLGQGPEFLTYFQNEAQLEKSRLLSDRFSAERPKGSFSTLEIQRTEQGDSAMYLCASSLGDGNPLIEKLFFGSGTQLSVL.

Comments on this clone: The sample carries other DNA sequences with the same CDR3. The chain couples TRBV4-3 to TRBJ2-7; no definite D call. Trimming shortened V by 0 bases and J by 4 bases, and 4 bases separated the two germline ends. CDR1 and CDR2 from the germline V gene are LGHNA and YSLEER. There are 12 residues in the CDR3. The CDR3 loop reads CASSQDGYEQYF. DNA for the CDR3: TGCGCCAGCAGCCAAGATGGGTACGAGCAGTACTTC.

J is TRBJ1-5 and V is TRBV28, with D uncertain. This CDR3 has 13 residues. Germline values: CDR1 MDHEN, CDR2 SYDVKM. Trimming took off 4 bases at V and 6 bases at J, with 10 bases between the two ends. The CDR3, as DNA: TGTGCCAGCAGTTCGGGGATGGGTCAGCCCCAGCATTTT. This encodes CASSSGMGQPQHF.

The chain recombines TRBV7-6 with TRBJ2-7, with 10 bases aligning to TRBD1. V gave up 2 bases and J gave up 4 bases; unmatched junction bases: 2. The CDR3 runs to 14 residues. Germline V gene lookup returns CDR1 SGHVS and CDR2 FNYEAQ. In nucleotides, the CDR3 is TGTGCCAGCAGCTTATCGGGACAGGGGTACGAGCAGTACTTC. Protein sequence: CASSLSGQGYEQYF.

V gene TRBV6-5 combines with J gene TRBJ2-7; D is unresolved. V was cut by 5 bases and J by 3 bases, with 14 bases left in between. Germline CDR1 reads MNHEY; CDR2 reads SVGAGI. CDR3 length: 14 residues. CDR3 sequence: CASSPQSILYEQYF. The CDR3 nucleotides read TGTGCCAGCAGTCCCCAGAGCATTCTCTACGAGCAGTACTTC.

V usage is TRBV4-3 and J usage is TRBJ2-2; TRBD2 matches at 8 bases. Germline values: CDR1 LGHNA, CDR2 YSLEER. V gave up 1 base and J gave up 3 bases; unmatched junction bases: 1. The CDR3 spans 15 residues. The CDR3: CASSQAGGYTGELFF. The CDR3, as DNA: TGCGCCAGCAGCCAAGCGGGAGGGTACACCGGGGAGCTGTTTTTT.

For the CDR3, the DNA is TGTGCCAGCAGCTTAGGGGGGGTACCGACTGTCGAAGGCGAAGTGTTTTTT. Its protein is CASSLGGVPTVEGEVFF. The gene calls are TRBV7-6 and TRBJ2-2, with D maybe TRBD2 (6 bases). The CDR3 runs 17 residues. Germline values: CDR1 SGHVS, CDR2 FNYEAQ. Trimming stripped 1 base from V and 15 bases from J, with 27 bases between.

This chain joins TRBV5-5 and TRBJ2-7; 7 nucleotides match TRBD2. Germline V gene data show CDR1 as SGHKS and CDR2 as YYEKEE (reference sequence). The CDR3 totals 15 residues. Trimming removed 4 bases from V and 2 bases from J; junction bases left unmatched: 9. As DNA, the CDR3 is TGTGCCAGCAGCCCTAGACTGGGAGGGACCTACGAGCAGTACTTC. It specifies CASSPRLGGTYEQYF.

This clone came up once. The sample holds other DNA sequences that translate to the same CDR3. The chain joins TRBV25-1 to TRBJ2-1; D is undetermined. Germline-derived CDR1 and CDR2 are MGHDK and SYGVNS. V gave up 7 bases and J gave up 4 bases, with 8 bases separating them. The length of the CDR3 is 12 residues. CDR3 nucleotides: TGTGCCAGCATTGGATCTTACAATGAGCAGTTCTTC. Encoded protein: CASIGSYNEQFF.

This clone was seen only a few times. This chain connects TRBV5-5 to TRBJ2-1; no firm D call. The CDR3 totals 12 residues. Trimming stripped 6 bases from V and 8 bases from J, with 12 bases between. Germline-derived CDR1 and CDR2 are SGHKS and YYEKEE (reference sequence). The CDR3: CASTTREDEQFF. The CDR3 coding sequence is TGTGCCAGCACCACCCGAGAGGATGAGCAGTTCTTC.

J is TRBJ1-4 and V is TRBV19, with D perhaps matching TRBD1 (5 bases). Germline assignment: CDR1 LNHDA and CDR2 SQIVND (reference sequence). This CDR3 region has 12 residues. The V end was cut by 5 bases, the J end by 12 bases, with 13 bases between. The CDR3 nucleotides are TGTGCCAGTAGTGGAACAGGCTGGGAACTGTTTTTT. Its protein product is CASSGTGWELFF.

V gene TRBV27 combines with J gene TRBJ2-7; D ambiguous. The germline V gene encodes CDR1 MNHEY and CDR2 SMNVEV (reference sequence). CDR3 length: 13 residues. V shed 5 bases and J shed 0 bases, with 8 bases lying between them. DNA for the CDR3: TGTGCCAGCAGTCACCAACGCTCCTACGAGCAGTACTTC. Amino acids: CASSHQRSYEQYF.

This clone was observed a handful of times. This chain joins TRBV6-6 and TRBJ2-1; D unresolved. The CDR3 is made up of 10 amino acids. Per the germline V gene, CDR1 is MNHNY and CDR2 is SVGAGI (reference sequence). The V end was cut by 6 bases, the J end by 7 bases, with 4 bases between. DNA for the CDR3: TGTGCCAGCAGACAAAATGAGCAGTTCTTC. Translated: CASRQNEQFF.

This clone came up once. The chain joins TRBV19 to TRBJ2-2; a weak D match, TRBD1 (5 bases). V was cut by 5 bases and J by 1 base, with 11 bases left in between. The CDR3 loop spans 15 amino acids. From germline, CDR1 is LNHDA and CDR2 SQIVND (reference sequence). The DNA for the CDR3 is TGTGCCAGTAGTCCAAGGGGCAAGAACACCGGGGAGCTGTTTTTT. It translates to CASSPRGKNTGELFF.

The chain is built from TRBV11-2 and TRBJ2-7; 8 bases are shared with TRBD1. The length of the CDR3 is 12 residues. Germline V gene data show CDR1 as SGHAT and CDR2 as FQNNGV. V trimming: 3 bases; J trimming: 5 bases; junction bases outside the gene matches: 0. The CDR3 protein is CASSLTGDEQYF. CDR3 sequence (DNA): TGTGCCAGCAGCTTGACAGGGGACGAGCAGTACTTC.

This clone was seen just once. The rearrangement links TRBV6-6 to TRBJ1-5, with unresolved D. Trimming cost V 0 bases and J 11 bases, with 5 bases left between them. CDR1 and CDR2 from the germline V gene are MNHNY and SVGAGI (reference sequence). This CDR3 region has 11 residues. The CDR3 loop is CASSYSKAQHF. The CDR3 nucleotides read TGTGCCAGCAGTTACTCGAAGGCCCAGCATTTT.

The J gene is TRBJ1-1, the V gene TRBV5-1, with D tentatively TRBD1 (6 bases). Germline CDR1 and CDR2: SGHRS and YFSETQ. The CDR3 sequence is 16 residues long. V lost 0 bases and J 1 base, leaving 13 bases between the germline ends. The CDR3 spells CASSLAPGQTNTEAFF. The DNA for the CDR3 is TGCGCCAGCAGCTTGGCCCCGGGACAAACGAACACTGAAGCTTTCTTT.

The V and J genes are TRBV30 and TRBJ1-2; no clear D gene. In germline, CDR1 is GTSNPN, CDR2 SVGIG (reference sequence). The CDR3 covers 13 residues. The V and J ends lost 2 bases and 8 bases respectively, with 15 bases between them. The CDR3 region has the DNA TGTGCCTGGAGTCTAACTATGGGAATCGGCTACACCTTC. It specifies CAWSLTMGIGYTF.

J is TRBJ2-7 and V is TRBV6-1; no firm D call. This CDR3 is built from 15 residues. Between the trimmed V and J ends, which lost 4 bases and 2 bases, there was a span of 15 bases. The germline V gene encodes CDR1 MNHNS and CDR2 SASEGT. The DNA of the CDR3 is TGTGCCAGCAGTGGCGTAAAAAGACGAACCTACGAGCAGTACTTC. Encoded protein: CASSGVKRRTYEQYF.

In nucleotides, the CDR3 is TGTGCCAGCAGTTCAGAGACCGGGACTAGCTTCTCTGAGCAGTTCTTC. This translates into CASSSETGTSFSEQFF. The J gene is TRBJ2-1, the V gene TRBV6-5; 9 positions agree with TRBD2. CDR1 and CDR2 from the germline V gene are MNHEY and SVGAGI. The CDR3 is 16 residues long. The J segment lost 9 bases and the V segment lost 4 bases, leaving 13 bases of the junction unmatched.

This chain uses TRBV27 with TRBJ2-7, with 12 bases fitting TRBD2. The CDR3 contains 16 residues. Germline CDR1 is MNHEY and CDR2 is SMNVEV (reference sequence). The V segment lost 3 bases and the J segment 7 bases; nucleotides outside the gene matches: 10. CDR3 in amino acids: CASSLLRLAGDGEQYF. CDR3 coding DNA: TGTGCCAGCAGTTTGCTTAGACTAGCGGGAGACGGAGAGCAGTACTTC.

The V and J genes are TRBV5-4 and TRBJ1-2; 10 nucleotides line up with TRBD1. Germline values: CDR1 SGHNT, CDR2 YYREEE (reference sequence). The CDR3 contains 17 residues. The V and J ends lost 6 bases and 2 bases, in that order; junction bases with no gene match: 13. The CDR3 reads CASIGTGEARPNYGYTF. CDR3 DNA: TGTGCCAGCATCGGGACAGGGGAGGCGAGACCCAACTATGGCTACACCTTC.

The gene calls are TRBV27 and TRBJ2-3; TRBD2 matches at 7 bases. The CDR3 consists of 16 residues. V lost 5 bases and J lost 4; bases outside the gene matches: 12. In germline, CDR1 is MNHEY, CDR2 SMNVEV (reference sequence). This CDR3 reads CASSRSTREMADTQYF. In DNA form, the CDR3 reads TGTGCCAGCAGTCGTAGTACGCGGGAGATGGCAGATACGCAGTATTTT.

The DNA of the CDR3 is TGTGCCAGCAGCTTGATGTGGGACAAGGACACCGGGGAGCTGTTTTTT. This sequence encodes CASSLMWDKDTGELFF. The rearrangement links TRBV5-4 to TRBJ2-2, with D possibly TRBD1 on 6 matching bases. V was pared by 1 base and J by 3 bases, with 13 bases between. Germline V gene sequence: CDR1 SGHNT, CDR2 YYREEE (reference sequence). The CDR3 runs 16 residues. Variable domain in full (rest from reference TRBV5-4 and TRBJ2-2): ETGVTQSPTHLIKTRGQQVTLRCSSQSGHNTVSWYQQALGQGPQFIFQYYREEENGRGNFPPRFSGLQFPNYSSELNVNALELDDSALYLCASSLMWDKDTGELFFGEGSRLTVL.

As for this clone: One end of the junction is discordant with germline, which a read error may explain. The rearrangement links TRBV6-1 to TRBJ2-1; TRBD2 might be the D (5 bases). The germline gives CDR1 MNHNS, CDR2 SASEGT. The CDR3 has 15 residues. The CDR3 DNA follows: TGTGCCAGCAGCGAAGAGGGCAGTTCCTACAATGAGCAGTTCTTC. Amino acids: CASSEEGSSYNEQFF.

This chain uses TRBV10-3 with TRBJ2-7; a weak D match, TRBD2 (5 bases). The CDR3 sequence is 14 residues long. The V end was cut by 5 bases, the J end by 2 bases, with 13 bases between. CDR1 ENHRY and CDR2 SYGVKD come from the germline V gene. The CDR3 spells CAISPKRETYEQYF. CDR3 nucleotide sequence: TGTGCCATCAGTCCCAAAAGGGAGACCTACGAGCAGTACTTC.

This clone has only one observation. V gene TRBV4-1 combines with J gene TRBJ1-1; D uncertain. This CDR3 region has 17 residues. The V gene's germline CDR1 is MGHRA and CDR2 YSYEKL. V was trimmed by 0 bases and J by 0 bases, leaving 14 bases between them. CDR3 bases: TGCGCCAGCAGCCAAGAGCCGCCAGGAGAAATGAACACTGAAGCTTTCTTT. Its translation: CASSQEPPGEMNTEAFF.

In DNA form, the CDR3 reads TGTGCCAGCAGTTTAACCCGGAATAGCCCCAAGGACGAGCAGTACTTC. Its translation is CASSLTRNSPKDEQYF. V gene TRBV27 combines with J gene TRBJ2-7, with D uncertain. V was cut by 2 bases and J by 5 bases, with 19 bases left in between. Germline CDR1 and CDR2: MNHEY and SMNVEV (reference sequence). This CDR3 spans 16 amino acids.